The 10 T cell receptor beta chains in this list originate from one sample, sequenced in a study of control samples from healthy donors and cancer patients. Assay used: immunoSEQ multiplex PCR; TCRdb lists only in-frame clones, some missing. Of some 120,000 clones listed, 90% to 95% were seen once; the top ten hold approximately 8%. Sequenced input: blood. These receptors were obtained from a woman younger than 30 in good health.

The chain recombines TRBV14 with TRBJ2-3; possibly TRBD2 for D (6 bases). Between the trimmed V and J ends, which lost 5 bases and 3 bases, there was a span of 15 bases. Germline CDR1 SGHDN, CDR2 FVKESK. The CDR3 loop spans 15 amino acids. This chain's CDR3 is CASSELGGGTDTQYF. CDR3 sequence (DNA): TGTGCCAGCAGCGAACTCGGTGGGGGGACAGATACGCAGTATTTT.

The rearrangement joins TRBV7-2 to TRBJ2-7, with 7 positions matching TRBD1. With V trimmed by 5 bases and J by 3 bases, 4 bases remained unmatched. The length of the CDR3 is 13 residues. In germline, CDR1 is SGHTA, CDR2 FQGNSA. CDR3 sequence: CASSPQGFYEQYF. CDR3 coding DNA: TGTGCCAGCAGCCCACAGGGGTTCTACGAGCAGTACTTC.

V is TRBV11-2 and J is TRBJ2-2; D uncertain. The CDR3 consists of 16 residues. Looked up from germline, CDR1 is SGHAT and CDR2 is FQNNGV. V lost 5 bases and J 3 bases, leaving 16 bases between the germline ends. The CDR3 sequence: CASSPRGTGYTGELFF. The CDR3 DNA reads as TGTGCCAGCAGCCCTCGTGGAACCGGATACACCGGGGAGCTGTTTTTT.

This clone was observed once. V and J are TRBV18 and TRBJ2-3, with TRBD1 matching 7 bases. The CDR3 loop spans 15 amino acids. Per the germline V gene, CDR1 is KGHSH and CDR2 is LQKENI. Trimming removed 6 bases from V and 1 base from J; junction bases left unmatched: 7. In DNA form, the CDR3 reads TGTGCCAGCTCGCGTACTGGACAGGGCACAGATACGCAGTATTTT. Its protein is CASSRTGQGTDTQYF.

The chain couples TRBV7-9 to TRBJ1-5; D remains unclear. Between the trimmed V and J ends, which lost 5 bases and 3 bases, there was a span of 5 bases. This CDR3 is 12 amino acids long. CDR1 SEHNR and CDR2 FQNEAQ come from the germline V gene (reference sequence). The CDR3 reads CASSGDNQPQHF. Here the CDR3 DNA reads TGTGCCAGCAGCGGGGACAATCAGCCCCAGCATTTT.

The chain has TRBV4-3 and TRBJ2-3; 8 bases map to TRBD2. The V gene's germline CDR1 is LGHNA and CDR2 YSLEER. The CDR3 has 17 residues. Trimming cost V 2 bases and J 0 bases; bases outside gene matches: 7. CDR3 DNA sequence: TGCGCCAGCAGCCAACGACCGGGGGGGATTAGCACAGATACGCAGTATTTT. Translation gives CASSQRPGGISTDTQYF.

J is TRBJ2-7 and V is TRBV5-6; D is perhaps TRBD1 (6 bases). V was trimmed by 0 bases and J by 5 bases, leaving 15 bases between them. Germline-derived CDR1 and CDR2 are SGHDT and YYEEEE. The CDR3 runs to 15 residues. CDR3 DNA: TGTGCCAGCAGCTTGGAGGTGGGGGCAGGGAACGAGCAGTACTTC. Translation gives CASSLEVGAGNEQYF.

This clone was counted between two and nine times. V gene TRBV3-1 (or the pseudogene TRBV3-2) combines with J gene TRBJ1-4; no clear D. CDR1 LGHDT and CDR2 YNNKEL come from the germline V gene (reference sequence). CDR3 size: 13 residues. V shed 4 bases and J shed 4 bases, with 7 bases lying between them. CDR3: CASSLFDNEKLFF. CDR3 DNA sequence: TGTGCCAGCAGCCTGTTCGATAATGAAAAACTGTTTTTT.

This rearrangement joins TRBV27 to TRBJ2-3; D remains ambiguous. Trimming cost V 3 bases and J 3 bases, with 7 bases left between them. This CDR3 has 13 residues. Germline V CDR1 and CDR2: MNHEY, SMNVEV (reference sequence). This CDR3 reads CASSFKETDTQYF. The CDR3 DNA reads TGTGCCAGCAGTTTTAAGGAGACAGATACGCAGTATTTT.

This chain uses TRBV15 with TRBJ2-4; D possibly corresponds to TRBD1 (6 bases). Germline V CDR1 and CDR2: LNHNV, YYDKDF (reference sequence). V dropped 4 bases and J dropped 2 bases, with 12 bases sitting between them. The CDR3 is 15 amino acids. The chain's CDR3 is CATSTGQGTKNIQYF. The CDR3 DNA sequence: TGTGCCACCAGCACCGGGCAGGGGACCAAAAACATTCAGTACTTC.